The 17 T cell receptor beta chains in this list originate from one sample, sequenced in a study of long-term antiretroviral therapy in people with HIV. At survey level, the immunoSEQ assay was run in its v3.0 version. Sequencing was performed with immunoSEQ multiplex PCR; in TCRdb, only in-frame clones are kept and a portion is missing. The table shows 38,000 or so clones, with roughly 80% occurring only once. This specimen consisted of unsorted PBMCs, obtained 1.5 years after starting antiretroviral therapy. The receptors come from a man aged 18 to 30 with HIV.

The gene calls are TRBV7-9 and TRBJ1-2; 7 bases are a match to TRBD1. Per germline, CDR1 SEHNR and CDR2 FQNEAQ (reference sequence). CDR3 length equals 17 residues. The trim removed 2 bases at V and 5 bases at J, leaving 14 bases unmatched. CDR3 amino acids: CASSLKGDSPGYYGYTF. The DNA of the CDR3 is TGTGCCAGCAGCTTAAAGGGGGACAGCCCGGGGTATTATGGCTACACCTTC. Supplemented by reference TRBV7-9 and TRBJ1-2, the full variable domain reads DTGVSQNPRHKITKRGQNVTFRCDPISEHNRLYWYRQTLGQGPEFLTYFQNEAQLEKSRLLSDRFSAERPKGSFSTLEIQRTEQGDSAMYLCASSLKGDSPGYYGYTFGSGTRLTVV.

The CDR3, as DNA: TGTGCCAGCTCCCGGGACATAGGAGTGGAAAAACTGTTTTTT. This encodes CASSRDIGVEKLFF. The chain is built from TRBV18 and TRBJ1-4; tentatively, D is TRBD1 (6 bases). The V gene lost 6 bases and the J gene lost 8 bases, with 16 bases spanning the gap. Germline V gene lookup returns CDR1 KGHSH and CDR2 LQKENI. This CDR3 comprises 14 residues.

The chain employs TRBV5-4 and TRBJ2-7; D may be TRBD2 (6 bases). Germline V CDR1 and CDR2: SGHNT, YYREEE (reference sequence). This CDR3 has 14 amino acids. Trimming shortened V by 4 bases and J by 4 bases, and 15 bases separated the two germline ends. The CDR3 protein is CASSPGTGEYEQYF. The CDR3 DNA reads TGTGCCAGCAGCCCCGGGACTGGGGAGTACGAGCAGTACTTC.

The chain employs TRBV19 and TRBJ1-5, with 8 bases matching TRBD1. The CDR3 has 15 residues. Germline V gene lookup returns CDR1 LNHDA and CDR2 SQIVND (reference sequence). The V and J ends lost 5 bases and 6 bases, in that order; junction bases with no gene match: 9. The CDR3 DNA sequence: TGTGCCAGTAGTGTAATGGGACAGGCGGGTCAGCCCCAGCATTTT. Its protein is CASSVMGQAGQPQHF.

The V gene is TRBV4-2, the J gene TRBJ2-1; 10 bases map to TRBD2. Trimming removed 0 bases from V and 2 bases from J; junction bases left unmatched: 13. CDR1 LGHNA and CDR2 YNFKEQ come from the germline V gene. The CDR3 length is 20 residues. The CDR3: CASSQDWASGSRRTYNEQFF. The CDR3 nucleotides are TGTGCCAGCAGCCAAGATTGGGCTAGCGGGAGTCGGCGGACCTACAATGAGCAGTTCTTC.

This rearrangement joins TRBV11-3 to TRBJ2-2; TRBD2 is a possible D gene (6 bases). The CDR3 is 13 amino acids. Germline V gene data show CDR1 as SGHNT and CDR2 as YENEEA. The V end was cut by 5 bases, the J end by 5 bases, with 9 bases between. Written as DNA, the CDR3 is TGTGCCAGCAGCACTAGCCAAACCGGGGAGCTGTTTTTT. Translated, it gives CASSTSQTGELFF.

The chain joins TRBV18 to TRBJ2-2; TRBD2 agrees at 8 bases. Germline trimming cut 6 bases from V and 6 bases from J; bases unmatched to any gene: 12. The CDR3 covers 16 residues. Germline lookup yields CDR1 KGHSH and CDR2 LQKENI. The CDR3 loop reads CASSLRSGSVPGELFF. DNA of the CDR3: TGTGCCAGCTCCCTCCGAAGCGGGAGTGTTCCCGGGGAGCTGTTTTTT.

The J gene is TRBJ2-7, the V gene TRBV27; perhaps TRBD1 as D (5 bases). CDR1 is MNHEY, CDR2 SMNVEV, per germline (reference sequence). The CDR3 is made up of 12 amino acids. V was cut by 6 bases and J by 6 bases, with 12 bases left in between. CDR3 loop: CASSHTGGEQYF. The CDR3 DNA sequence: TGTGCCAGCAGCCATACAGGTGGCGAGCAGTACTTC.

This CDR3 is CASSSGGSSYEQYF. CDR3 coding DNA: TGTGCCAGCAGCTCCGGCGGGTCCTCCTACGAGCAGTACTTC. The rearrangement joins TRBV7-9 to TRBJ2-7, with D possibly being TRBD2 (5 bases). The CDR3 spans 14 residues. Trimming left V 4 bases short and J 0 bases short, with 10 bases between. The germline CDR1 and CDR2 sequences are SEHNR and FQNEAQ (reference sequence).

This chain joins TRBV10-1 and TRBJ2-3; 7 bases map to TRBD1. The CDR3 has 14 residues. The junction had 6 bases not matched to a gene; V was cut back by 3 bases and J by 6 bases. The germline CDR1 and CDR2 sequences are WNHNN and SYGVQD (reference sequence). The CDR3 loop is CASSEGQAGDTQYF. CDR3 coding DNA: TGCGCCAGCAGTGAAGGACAGGCAGGGGATACGCAGTATTTT.

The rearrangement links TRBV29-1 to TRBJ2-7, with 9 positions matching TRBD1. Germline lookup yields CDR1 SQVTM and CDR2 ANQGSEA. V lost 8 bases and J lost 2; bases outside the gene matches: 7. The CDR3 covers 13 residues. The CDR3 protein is CSTRTGETYEQYF. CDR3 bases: TGCAGCACACGGACAGGGGAGACCTACGAGCAGTACTTC.

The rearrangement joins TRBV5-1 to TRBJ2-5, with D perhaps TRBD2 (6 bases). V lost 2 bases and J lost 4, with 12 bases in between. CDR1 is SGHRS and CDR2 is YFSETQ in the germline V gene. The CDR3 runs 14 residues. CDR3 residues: CASSFEGRRETQYF. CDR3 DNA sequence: TGCGCCAGCAGCTTTGAGGGGAGGAGAGAGACCCAGTACTTC.

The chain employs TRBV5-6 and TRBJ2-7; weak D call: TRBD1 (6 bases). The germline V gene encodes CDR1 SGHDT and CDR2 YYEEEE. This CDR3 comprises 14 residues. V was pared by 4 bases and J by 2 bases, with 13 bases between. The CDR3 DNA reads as TGTGCCAGCAGCAGAGGGGGTTCAACCTACGAGCAGTACTTC. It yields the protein CASSRGGSTYEQYF.

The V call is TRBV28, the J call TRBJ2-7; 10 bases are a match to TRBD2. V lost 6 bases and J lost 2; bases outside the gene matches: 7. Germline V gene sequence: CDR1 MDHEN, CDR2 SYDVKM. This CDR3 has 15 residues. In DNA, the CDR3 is TGTGCCAGCAGAGACGGACTAGCGGACCCCTACGAGCAGTACTTC. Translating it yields CASRDGLADPYEQYF.

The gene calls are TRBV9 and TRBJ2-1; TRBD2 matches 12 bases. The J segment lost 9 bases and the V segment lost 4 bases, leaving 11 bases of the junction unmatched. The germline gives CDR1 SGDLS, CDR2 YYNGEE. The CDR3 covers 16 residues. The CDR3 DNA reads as TGTGCCAGCAGCTCCCGGGGCGGACTAGCGGGACGTGAGCAGTTCTTC. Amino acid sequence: CASSSRGGLAGREQFF.

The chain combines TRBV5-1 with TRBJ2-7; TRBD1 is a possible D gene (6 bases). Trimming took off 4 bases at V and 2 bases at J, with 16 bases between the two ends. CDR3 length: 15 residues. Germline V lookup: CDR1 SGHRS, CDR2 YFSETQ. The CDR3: CASSIGTLEPYEQYF. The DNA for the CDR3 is TGCGCCAGCAGCATCGGGACACTGGAACCCTACGAGCAGTACTTC.

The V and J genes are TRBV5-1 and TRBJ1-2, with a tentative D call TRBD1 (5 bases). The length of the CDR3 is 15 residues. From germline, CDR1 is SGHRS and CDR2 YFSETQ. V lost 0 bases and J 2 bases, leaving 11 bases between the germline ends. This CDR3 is CASSLGGDGNYGYTF. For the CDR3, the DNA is TGCGCCAGCAGCTTGGGCGGGGACGGAAACTATGGCTACACCTTC.